The 17 T cell receptor beta chains listed next were all sequenced from one sample in a study of radiotherapy plus CTLA-4 blockade in lung cancer. TCRdb keeps only in-frame clones here, not all; method: immunoSEQ multiplex PCR. Counted here are tens of thousands of clones, just over 75% occurring once; the ten biggest clones make up around 4%. Source: peripheral blood, taken from a patient treated with radiotherapy plus ipilimumab. The receptors were sampled from a human donor with non-small cell lung cancer who had a partial response to radiotherapy plus ipilimumab.

V is TRBV19 and J is TRBJ2-1; 7 nucleotides align to TRBD1. V lost 5 bases to trimming and J lost 4 bases; unmatched junction nucleotides: 8. This CDR3 is built from 15 residues. Germline values: CDR1 LNHDA, CDR2 SQIVND (reference sequence). CDR3 region: CASSPDRELYNEQFF. DNA of the CDR3: TGTGCCAGTAGTCCCGACAGGGAGCTTTACAATGAGCAGTTCTTC. The full variable domain, rest sourced from reference TRBV19 and TRBJ2-1, is DGGITQSPKYLFRKEGQNVTLSCEQNLNHDAMYWYRQDPGQGLRLIYYSQIVNDFQKGDIAEGYSVSREKKESFPLTVTSAQKNPTAFYLCASSPDRELYNEQFFGPGTRLTVL.

V gene TRBV9 combines with J gene TRBJ1-3, with 9 bases fitting TRBD1. V was pared by 3 bases and J by 4 bases, with 11 bases of the junction left unmatched. Germline lookup yields CDR1 SGDLS and CDR2 YYNGEE. CDR3 length equals 17 residues. This CDR3 reads CASSALLGGTGGNTIYF. The CDR3 DNA reads TGTGCCAGCAGCGCCCTCCTCGGAGGGACAGGGGGAAACACCATATATTTT.

V gene TRBV5-1 combines with J gene TRBJ1-3; TRBD1 matches at 7 bases. Germline CDR1 and CDR2: SGHRS and YFSETQ. Trimming at V came to 4 bases and at J to 4 bases, leaving 11 bases not matched to a gene. This CDR3 is built from 16 residues. The CDR3 is CASSTGLTGTGNTIYF. The CDR3 DNA reads TGCGCCAGCAGCACGGGTCTGACAGGGACAGGAAACACCATATATTTT.

This clone was detected once. The genes are TRBV7-8 and TRBJ1-1; 7 bases fit TRBD1. The CDR3 covers 16 residues. The trim removed 0 bases at V and 3 bases at J, leaving 7 bases unmatched. CDR1 and CDR2 (germline): SGHVS, FQNEAQ. The CDR3 DNA is TGTGCCAGCAGCTTAGCGTCTTCGACAGGGCACACTGAAGCTTTCTTT. Protein product: CASSLASSTGHTEAFF.

This clone showed up just a few times. The chain joins TRBV7-9 to TRBJ2-7; unclear D gene. This CDR3 region has 16 residues. The germline V gene encodes CDR1 SEHNR and CDR2 FQNEAQ (reference sequence). Trimming stripped 5 bases from V and 1 base from J, with 18 bases between. The CDR3, as DNA: TGTGCCAGCAGCGACGGCGGCTCGGCTAGGTCCTACGAGCAGTACTTC. Residues: CASSDGGSARSYEQYF.

The chain uses TRBV7-9 and TRBJ2-1; TRBD1 might be the D (6 bases). This CDR3 comprises 14 residues. The V end was cut by 5 bases, the J end by 1 base, with 9 bases between. Germline lookup yields CDR1 SEHNR and CDR2 FQNEAQ (reference sequence). CDR3 protein: CASSRTASYNEQFF. CDR3 DNA: TGTGCCAGCAGCCGGACAGCTTCCTACAATGAGCAGTTCTTC.

The chain couples TRBV7-9 to TRBJ2-7; D is ambiguous. Germline V gene lookup returns CDR1 SEHNR and CDR2 FQNEAQ (reference sequence). Trimming cost V 5 bases and J 4 bases, with 12 bases left between them. This CDR3 has 13 amino acids. The CDR3 coding sequence is TGTGCCAGCAGCCCACGCGATCGGTACGAGCAGTACTTC. It is translated as CASSPRDRYEQYF.

The rearrangement links TRBV7-9 to TRBJ2-1; no clear D. Trimming removed 1 base at V and 5 bases at J, with 6 bases between. This CDR3 has 13 residues. The germline V gene has CDR1 SEHNR and CDR2 FQNEAQ (reference sequence). The CDR3 DNA sequence: TGTGCCAGCAGCTTAGGTCAGGACAATGAGCAGTTCTTC. This translates into CASSLGQDNEQFF. Drawing the rest from reference TRBV7-9 and TRBJ2-1, the complete variable domain is DTGVSQNPRHKITKRGQNVTFRCDPISEHNRLYWYRQTLGQGPEFLTYFQNEAQLEKSRLLSDRFSAERPKGSFSTLEIQRTEQGDSAMYLCASSLGQDNEQFFGPGTRLTVL.

This CDR3 reads CASSESTGGLTTQYF. The CDR3, as DNA: TGCGCCAGCAGTGAGTCGACAGGGGGCCTCACGACGCAGTACTTC. This chain links TRBV10-2 with TRBJ2-5; 10 bases are a match to TRBD1. The CDR3 is made up of 15 amino acids. Trimming at V came to 0 bases and at J to 11 bases, leaving 9 bases not matched to a gene. The germline CDR1 and CDR2 sequences are WSHSY and SAAADI.

This clone was counted between two and nine times. This chain joins TRBV5-6 and TRBJ2-2, with a possible D match to TRBD1 (6 bases). Deletions cut 4 bases from V and 5 bases from J, with 18 bases between. The CDR3 sequence is 16 residues long. Germline V CDR1 and CDR2: SGHDT, YYEEEE. As DNA, the CDR3 is TGTGCCAGCAGCCCACGCCTTACAGGGTTTACCGGGGAGCTGTTTTTT. This gives the protein CASSPRLTGFTGELFF.

V gene TRBV7-6 combines with J gene TRBJ1-1; TRBD1 aligns across 7 bases. The CDR3 runs to 15 residues. Unmatched junction bases numbered 5, after V lost 4 bases and J lost 0 bases. Germline CDR1 reads SGHVS; CDR2 reads FNYEAQ. CDR3 sequence (DNA): TGTGCCAGCAGCTCAAGACAGGGTGTGAACACTGAAGCTTTCTTT. Translation: CASSSRQGVNTEAFF.

Notes on this clone: The junction departs from germline at one end; a sequencing error may be responsible. The genes are TRBV4-1 and TRBJ2-1; TRBD1 matches at 9 bases. This CDR3 contains 18 residues. CDR1 MGHRA and CDR2 YSYEKL come from the germline V gene. Here the CDR3 reads CASSQDGPGGQGSNGQFF. In DNA form, the CDR3 reads TGCGCCAGCAGCCAAGATGGCCCCGGGGGACAGGGTTCTAATGGGCAGTTCTTC.

The CDR3 loop is CASSRNQGGTGELFF. The CDR3 bases are TGTGCCAGCAGCAGGAATCAGGGTGGCACCGGGGAGCTGTTTTTT. This chain uses TRBV9 with TRBJ2-2, with D maybe TRBD1 (5 bases). Germline V gives CDR1 SGDLS, CDR2 YYNGEE. CDR3 length: 15 amino acids. Trimming pared 4 bases from V and 4 bases from J, leaving 14 bases between.

This clone was detected only once. This sequence joins TRBV6-5 and TRBJ2-2; 10 bases align to TRBD2. Germline loops: CDR1 MNHEY, CDR2 SVGAGI. The CDR3 is 16 residues long. Germline trimming cut 2 bases from V and 2 bases from J; bases unmatched to any gene: 2. This CDR3 reads CASSYGLAVNTGELFF. The CDR3 bases are TGTGCCAGCAGTTACGGACTAGCGGTAAACACCGGGGAGCTGTTTTTT.

The rearrangement links TRBV5-1 to TRBJ1-2, with 7 bases lining up with TRBD1. The trim removed 6 bases at V and 6 bases at J, leaving 5 bases unmatched. Germline V gene sequence: CDR1 SGHRS, CDR2 YFSETQ. This CDR3 spans 12 amino acids. CDR3 DNA: TGCGCCAGCAACGACAGGGCAGATGGCTACACCTTC. Its protein product is CASNDRADGYTF.

The rearrangement uses TRBV12-5 and TRBJ2-2; possible D gene TRBD1, 5 bases. Deletions cut 2 bases from V and 6 bases from J, with 16 bases between. The CDR3 extends over 16 amino acids. Germline V gene data show CDR1 as LGHNT and CDR2 as FRNRAP. CDR3 bases: TGTGCTAGTGGTTTGACCCCAGGACACAATCCCGGGGAGCTGTTTTTT. Amino acid sequence: CASGLTPGHNPGELFF.

The rearrangement joins TRBV29-1 to TRBJ2-5; 9 nucleotides match TRBD1. Germline V lookup: CDR1 SQVTM, CDR2 ANQGSEA. This CDR3 is 12 amino acids long. V was pared by 7 bases and J by 5 bases, with 5 bases of the junction left unmatched. CDR3 protein: CSADRGPETQYF. CDR3 nucleotide sequence: TGCAGCGCGGACAGGGGTCCCGAGACCCAGTACTTC.